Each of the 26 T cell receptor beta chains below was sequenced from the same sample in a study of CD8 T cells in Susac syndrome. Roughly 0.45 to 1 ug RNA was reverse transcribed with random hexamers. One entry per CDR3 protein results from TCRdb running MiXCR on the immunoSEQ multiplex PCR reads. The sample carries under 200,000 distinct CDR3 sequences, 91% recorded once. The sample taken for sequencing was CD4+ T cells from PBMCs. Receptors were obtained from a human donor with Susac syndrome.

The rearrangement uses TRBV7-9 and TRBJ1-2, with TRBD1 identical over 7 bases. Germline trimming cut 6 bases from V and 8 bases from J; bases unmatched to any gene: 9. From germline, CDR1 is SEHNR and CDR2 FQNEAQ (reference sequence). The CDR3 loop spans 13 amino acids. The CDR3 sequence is CASRTDRVLGYTF. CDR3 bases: TGTGCCAGCAGGACCGACAGGGTTCTAGGCTACACCTTC.

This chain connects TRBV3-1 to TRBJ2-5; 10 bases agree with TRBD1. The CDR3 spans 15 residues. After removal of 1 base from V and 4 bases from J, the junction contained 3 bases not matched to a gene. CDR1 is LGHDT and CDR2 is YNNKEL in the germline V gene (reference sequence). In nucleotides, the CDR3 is TGTGCCAGCAGCCAAGCGTGGGACAGGGGAGAGACCCAGTACTTC. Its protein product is CASSQAWDRGETQYF.

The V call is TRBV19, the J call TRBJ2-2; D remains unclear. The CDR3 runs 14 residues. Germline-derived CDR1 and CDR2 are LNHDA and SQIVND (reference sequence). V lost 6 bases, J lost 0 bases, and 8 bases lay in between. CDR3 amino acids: CASRLGPNTGELFF. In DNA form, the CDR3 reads TGTGCCAGTAGGCTAGGGCCGAACACCGGGGAGCTGTTTTTT.

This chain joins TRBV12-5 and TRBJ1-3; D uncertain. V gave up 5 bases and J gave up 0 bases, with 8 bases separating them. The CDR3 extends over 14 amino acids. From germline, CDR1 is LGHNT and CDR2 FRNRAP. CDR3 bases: TGTGCTAGTGGTCTGGGGATCTCTGGAAACACCATATATTTT. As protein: CASGLGISGNTIYF.

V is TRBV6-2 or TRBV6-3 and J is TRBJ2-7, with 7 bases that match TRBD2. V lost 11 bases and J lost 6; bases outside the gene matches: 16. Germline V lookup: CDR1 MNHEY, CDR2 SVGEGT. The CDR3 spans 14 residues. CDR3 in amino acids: CAAKIGGSYPEQYF. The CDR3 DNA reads TGTGCCGCTAAGATTGGCGGGAGTTATCCCGAGCAGTACTTC.

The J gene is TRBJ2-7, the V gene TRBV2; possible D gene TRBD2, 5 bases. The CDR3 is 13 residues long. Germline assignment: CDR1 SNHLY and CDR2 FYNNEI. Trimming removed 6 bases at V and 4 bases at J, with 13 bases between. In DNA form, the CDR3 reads TGTGCCAGCAGGACCGACGGGAAATACGAGCAGTACTTC. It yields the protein CASRTDGKYEQYF.

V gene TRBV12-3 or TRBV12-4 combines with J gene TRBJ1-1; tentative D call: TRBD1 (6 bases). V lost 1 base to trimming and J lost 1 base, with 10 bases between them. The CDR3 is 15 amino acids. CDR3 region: CASSLGTAQNTEAFF. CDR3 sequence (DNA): TGTGCCAGCAGTTTAGGGACAGCACAGAACACTGAAGCTTTCTTT.

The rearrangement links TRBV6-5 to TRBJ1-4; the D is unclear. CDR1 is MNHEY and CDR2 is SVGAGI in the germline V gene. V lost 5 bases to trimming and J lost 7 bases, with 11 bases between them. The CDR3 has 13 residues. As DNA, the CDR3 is TGTGCCAGCAGTCCGCCCTCAGCTGAAAAACTGTTTTTT. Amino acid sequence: CASSPPSAEKLFF.

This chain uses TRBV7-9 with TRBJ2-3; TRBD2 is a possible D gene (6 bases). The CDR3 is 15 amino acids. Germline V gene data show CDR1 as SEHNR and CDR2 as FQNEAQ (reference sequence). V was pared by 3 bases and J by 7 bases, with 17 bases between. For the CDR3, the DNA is TGTGCCAGCAGCTTCCAACTAGCACAGACGAATACGCAGTATTTT. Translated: CASSFQLAQTNTQYF.

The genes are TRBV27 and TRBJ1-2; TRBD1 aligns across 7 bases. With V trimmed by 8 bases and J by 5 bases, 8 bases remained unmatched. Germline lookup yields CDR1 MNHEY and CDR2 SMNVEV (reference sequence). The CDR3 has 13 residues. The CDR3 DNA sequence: TGTGCCAGCGCACAGACAGGGCGGTATGGCTACACCTTC. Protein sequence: CASAQTGRYGYTF.

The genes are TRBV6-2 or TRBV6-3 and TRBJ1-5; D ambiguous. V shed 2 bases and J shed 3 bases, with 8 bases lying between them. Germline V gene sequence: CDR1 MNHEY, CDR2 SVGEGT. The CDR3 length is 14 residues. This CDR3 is CASSYVADNQPQHF. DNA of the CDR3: TGTGCCAGCAGTTACGTGGCAGACAATCAGCCCCAGCATTTT.

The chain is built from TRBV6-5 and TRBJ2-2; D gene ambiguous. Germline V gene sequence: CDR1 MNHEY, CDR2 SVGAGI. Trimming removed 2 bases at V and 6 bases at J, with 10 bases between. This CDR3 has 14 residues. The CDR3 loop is CASSYTHRSGELFF. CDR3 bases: TGTGCCAGCAGTTACACCCACCGCTCCGGGGAGCTGTTTTTT.

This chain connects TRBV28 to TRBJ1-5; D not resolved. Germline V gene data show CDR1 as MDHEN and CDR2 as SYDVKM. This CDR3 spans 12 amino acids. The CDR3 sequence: CVTASGDQPQHF. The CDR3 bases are TGTGTTACAGCGTCGGGAGATCAGCCCCAGCATTTT.

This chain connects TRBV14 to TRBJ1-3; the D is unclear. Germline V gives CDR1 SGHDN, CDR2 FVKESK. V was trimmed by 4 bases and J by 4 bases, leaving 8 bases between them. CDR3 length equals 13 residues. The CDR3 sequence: CASSPRGGNTIYF. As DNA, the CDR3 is TGTGCCAGCAGCCCCCGAGGAGGAAACACCATATATTTT.

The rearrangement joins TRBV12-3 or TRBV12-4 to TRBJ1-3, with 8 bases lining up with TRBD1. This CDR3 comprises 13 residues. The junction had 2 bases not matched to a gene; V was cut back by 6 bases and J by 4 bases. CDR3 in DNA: TGTGCCAGCAGCCGGGACAGGGGAAACACCATATATTTT. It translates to CASSRDRGNTIYF.

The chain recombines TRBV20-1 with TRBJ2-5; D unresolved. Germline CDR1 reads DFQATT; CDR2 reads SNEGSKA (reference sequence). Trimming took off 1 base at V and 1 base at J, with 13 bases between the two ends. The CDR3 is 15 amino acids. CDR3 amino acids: CSARGATDFQETQYF. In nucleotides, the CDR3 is TGCAGTGCTAGAGGTGCCACTGACTTCCAAGAGACCCAGTACTTC.

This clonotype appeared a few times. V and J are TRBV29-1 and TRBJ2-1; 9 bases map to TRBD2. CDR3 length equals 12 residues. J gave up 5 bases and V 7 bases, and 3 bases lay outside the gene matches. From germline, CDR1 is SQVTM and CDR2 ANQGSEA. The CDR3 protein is CSGRLADNEQFF. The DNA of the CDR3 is TGCAGCGGGAGACTAGCGGACAATGAGCAGTTCTTC.

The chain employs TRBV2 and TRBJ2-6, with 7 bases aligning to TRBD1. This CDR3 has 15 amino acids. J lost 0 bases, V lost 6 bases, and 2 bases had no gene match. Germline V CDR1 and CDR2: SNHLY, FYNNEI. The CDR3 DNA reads TGTGCCAGCAGCGGGACAGACTCTGGGGCCAACGTCCTGACTTTC. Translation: CASSGTDSGANVLTF.

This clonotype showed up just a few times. The CDR3 region is CASSPSSMDSTGNTIYF. The CDR3 DNA sequence: TGTGCCAGCAGCCCCTCCTCCATGGACAGCACTGGAAACACCATATATTTT. The rearrangement uses TRBV11-2 and TRBJ1-3; the D gene is possibly TRBD1 (6 bases). The V gene's germline CDR1 is SGHAT and CDR2 FQNNGV. CDR3 size: 17 residues. V shed 5 bases and J shed 2 bases, with 19 bases lying between them.

Here the CDR3 reads CASSPGTSPGEQFF. The DNA for the CDR3 is TGTGCCAGTAGTCCCGGGACTAGCCCGGGTGAGCAGTTCTTC. V usage is TRBV19 and J usage is TRBJ2-1, with 9 bases fitting TRBD2. This CDR3 is built from 14 residues. V was clipped by 5 bases and J by 9 bases; unmatched bases: 8. CDR1 and CDR2 (germline): LNHDA, SQIVND (reference sequence).

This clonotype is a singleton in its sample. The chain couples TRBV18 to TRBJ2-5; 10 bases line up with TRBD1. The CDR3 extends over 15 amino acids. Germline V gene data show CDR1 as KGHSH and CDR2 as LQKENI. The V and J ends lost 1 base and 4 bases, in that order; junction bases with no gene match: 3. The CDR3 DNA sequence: TGTGCCAGCTCACCACAGACAGGGGGCCGAGAGACCCAGTACTTC. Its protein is CASSPQTGGRETQYF.

The CDR3 protein is CASSEAGGISREQYF. CDR3 nucleotide sequence: TGTGCCAGCAGTGAAGCTGGCGGGATCAGTCGCGAGCAGTACTTC. This chain connects TRBV6-1 to TRBJ2-7; D possibly corresponds to TRBD2 (6 bases). Germline V CDR1 and CDR2: MNHNS, SASEGT. The CDR3 covers 15 residues. With 0 bases removed from V and 6 bases from J, the gap between germline ends came to 15 bases.

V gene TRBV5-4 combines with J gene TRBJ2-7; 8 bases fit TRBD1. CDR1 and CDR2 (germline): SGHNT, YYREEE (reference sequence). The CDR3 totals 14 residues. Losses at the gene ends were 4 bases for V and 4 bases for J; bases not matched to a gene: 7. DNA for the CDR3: TGTGCCAGCAGCCTAGACAGGGGTGGGTACGAGCAGTACTTC. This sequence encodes CASSLDRGGYEQYF.

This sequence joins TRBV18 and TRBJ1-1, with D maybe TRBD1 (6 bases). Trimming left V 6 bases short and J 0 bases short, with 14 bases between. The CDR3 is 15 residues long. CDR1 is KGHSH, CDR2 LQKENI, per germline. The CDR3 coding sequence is TGTGCCAGCTCCCCTCCCAGGGGAGTGAACACTGAAGCTTTCTTT. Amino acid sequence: CASSPPRGVNTEAFF.

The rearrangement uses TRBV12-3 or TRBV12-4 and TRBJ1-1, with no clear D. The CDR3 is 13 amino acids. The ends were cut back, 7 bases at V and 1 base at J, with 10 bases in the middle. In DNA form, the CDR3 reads TGTGCCAGCAACAATCACAAGAACACTGAAGCTTTCTTT. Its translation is CASNNHKNTEAFF.

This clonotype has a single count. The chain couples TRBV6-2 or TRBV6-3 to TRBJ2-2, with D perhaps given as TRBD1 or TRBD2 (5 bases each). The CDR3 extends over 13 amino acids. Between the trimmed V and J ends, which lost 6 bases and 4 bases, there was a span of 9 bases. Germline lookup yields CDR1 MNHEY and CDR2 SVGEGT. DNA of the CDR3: TGTGCCAGCAGGGGGGACGGCACCGGGGAGCTGTTTTTT. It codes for CASRGDGTGELFF.